A few counts support the clone carrying this T cell receptor beta chain. The target antigen is unknown. Germline loops: CDR1 MDHEN, CDR2 SYDVKM. V shed 6 bases, J shed 2 bases, and the junction held 4 bases outside the gene matches. This CDR3 comprises 15 residues. This record comes from a study of naive and memory T cell subsets. An equimolar mix of two oligonucleotides served as the beta constant-region primer for TRBC1 and TRBC2. The ligated cDNA underwent four PCR rounds using SP2 and nested alpha and beta constant-region primers. TCRdb fed the UMI-ligation and nested PCR reads into MiXCR, producing one record per CDR3 protein. The sample includes 95,000 to 150,000 distinct CDR3 sequences, roughly 36% of them seen just once. Overall study findings and caveats: Clonotypes are single alpha or beta chains, not paired receptors.

The sequenced material came from central memory CD4+ T cells from blood. The receptor's source is a human donor in good health. V usage is TRBV28 and J usage is TRBJ2-6; 7 nucleotides line up with TRBD1. The CDR3 DNA follows: TGTGCCAGCAGCCCAGGGGGAGCTGGGGCCAACGTCCTGACTTTC. This sequence encodes CASSPGGAGANVLTF.